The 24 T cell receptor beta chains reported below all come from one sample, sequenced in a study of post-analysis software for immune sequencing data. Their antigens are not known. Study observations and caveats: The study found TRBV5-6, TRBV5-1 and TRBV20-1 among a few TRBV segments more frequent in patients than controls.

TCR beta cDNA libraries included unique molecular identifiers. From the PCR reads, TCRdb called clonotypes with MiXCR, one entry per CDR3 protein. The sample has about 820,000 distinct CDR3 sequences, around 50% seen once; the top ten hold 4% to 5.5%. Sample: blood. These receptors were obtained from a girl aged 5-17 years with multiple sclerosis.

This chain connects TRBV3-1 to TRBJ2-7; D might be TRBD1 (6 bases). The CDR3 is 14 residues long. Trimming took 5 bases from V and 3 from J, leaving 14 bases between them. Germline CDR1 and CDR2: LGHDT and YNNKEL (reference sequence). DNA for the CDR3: TGTGCCAGCAGCATTCGGACAGCATACTACGAGCAGTACTTC. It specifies CASSIRTAYYEQYF.

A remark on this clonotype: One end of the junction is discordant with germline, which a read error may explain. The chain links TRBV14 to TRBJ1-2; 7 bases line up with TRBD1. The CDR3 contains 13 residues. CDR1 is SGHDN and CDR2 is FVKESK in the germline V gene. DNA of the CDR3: TGTGCCAGCAGCGCGGGACAGACTTATGGCCACACCTTC. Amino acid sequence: CASSAGQTYGHTF.

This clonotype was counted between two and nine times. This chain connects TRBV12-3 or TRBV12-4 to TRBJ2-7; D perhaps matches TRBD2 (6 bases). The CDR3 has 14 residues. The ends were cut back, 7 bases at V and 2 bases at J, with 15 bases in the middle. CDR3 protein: CASIRTGVTYEQYF. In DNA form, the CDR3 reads TGTGCCAGCATAAGGACGGGAGTCACCTACGAGCAGTACTTC.

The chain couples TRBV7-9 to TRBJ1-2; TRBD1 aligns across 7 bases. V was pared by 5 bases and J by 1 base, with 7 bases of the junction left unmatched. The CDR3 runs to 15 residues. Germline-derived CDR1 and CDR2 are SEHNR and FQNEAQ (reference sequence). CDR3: CASSPDRQFNYGYTF. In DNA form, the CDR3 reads TGTGCCAGCAGCCCGGACAGGCAGTTTAACTATGGCTACACCTTC.

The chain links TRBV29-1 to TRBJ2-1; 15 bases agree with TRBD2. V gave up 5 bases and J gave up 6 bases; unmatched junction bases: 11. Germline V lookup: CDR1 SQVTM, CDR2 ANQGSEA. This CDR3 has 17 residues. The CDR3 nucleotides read TGCAGCGTTTTCGTTCCTCGGGGACTAGCGGGAGGCAATGAGCAGTTCTTC. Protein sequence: CSVFVPRGLAGGNEQFF.

CDR3 nucleotide sequence: TGTGCCAGCAAACAACCGGGAGCAGCGCAGTATTTT. It codes for CASKQPGAAQYF. The rearrangement links TRBV6-5 to TRBJ2-3, with D possibly TRBD2 on 6 matching bases. Germline V CDR1 and CDR2: MNHEY, SVGAGI. This CDR3 region has 12 residues. Trimming removed 7 bases from V and 10 bases from J, with 15 bases in between.

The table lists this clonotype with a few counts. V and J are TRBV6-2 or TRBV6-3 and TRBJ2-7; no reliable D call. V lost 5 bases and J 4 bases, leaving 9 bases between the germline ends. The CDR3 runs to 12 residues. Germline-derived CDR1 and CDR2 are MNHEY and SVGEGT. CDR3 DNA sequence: TGTGCCAGCAGTCAGGCGATTTACGAGCAGTACTTC. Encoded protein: CASSQAIYEQYF.

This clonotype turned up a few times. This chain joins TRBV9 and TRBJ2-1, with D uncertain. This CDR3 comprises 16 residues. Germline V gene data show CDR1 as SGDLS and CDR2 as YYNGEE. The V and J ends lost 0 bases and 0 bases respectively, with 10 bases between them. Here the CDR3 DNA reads TGTGCCAGCAGCGTAGGCAGTTCCGGCTCCTACAATGAGCAGTTCTTC. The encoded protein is CASSVGSSGSYNEQFF.

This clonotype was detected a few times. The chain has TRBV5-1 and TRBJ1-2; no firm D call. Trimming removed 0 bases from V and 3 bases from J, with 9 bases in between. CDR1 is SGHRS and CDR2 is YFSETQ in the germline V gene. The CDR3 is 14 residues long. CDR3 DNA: TGCGCCAGCAGCTTGGTCTCAGGCGACTATGGCTACACCTTC. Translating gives CASSLVSGDYGYTF.

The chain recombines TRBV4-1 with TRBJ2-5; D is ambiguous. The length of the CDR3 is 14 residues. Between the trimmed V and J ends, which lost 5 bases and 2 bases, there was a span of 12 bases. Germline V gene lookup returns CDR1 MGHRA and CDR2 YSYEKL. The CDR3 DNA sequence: TGCGCCAGCAGCGCATCGGAGAATCAAGAGACCCAGTACTTC. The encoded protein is CASSASENQETQYF.

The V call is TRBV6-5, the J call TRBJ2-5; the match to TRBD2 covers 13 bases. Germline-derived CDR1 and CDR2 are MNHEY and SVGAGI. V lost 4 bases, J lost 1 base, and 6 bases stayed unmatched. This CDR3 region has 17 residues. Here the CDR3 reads CASSFLGLAGIQETQYF. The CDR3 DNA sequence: TGTGCCAGCAGTTTCTTGGGACTAGCGGGAATCCAAGAGACCCAGTACTTC.

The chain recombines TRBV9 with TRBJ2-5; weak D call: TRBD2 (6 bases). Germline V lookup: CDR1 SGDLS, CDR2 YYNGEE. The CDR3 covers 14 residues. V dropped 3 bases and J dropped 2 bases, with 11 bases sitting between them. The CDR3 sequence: CASSGGTLQETQYF. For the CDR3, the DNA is TGTGCCAGCAGCGGCGGGACTCTTCAAGAGACCCAGTACTTC.

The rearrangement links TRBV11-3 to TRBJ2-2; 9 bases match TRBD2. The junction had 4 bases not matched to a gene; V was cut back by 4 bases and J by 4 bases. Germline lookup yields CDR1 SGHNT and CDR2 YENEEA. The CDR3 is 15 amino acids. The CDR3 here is CASSSASGATGELFF. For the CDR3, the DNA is TGTGCCAGCAGCTCTGCTAGCGGGGCCACCGGGGAGCTGTTTTTT.

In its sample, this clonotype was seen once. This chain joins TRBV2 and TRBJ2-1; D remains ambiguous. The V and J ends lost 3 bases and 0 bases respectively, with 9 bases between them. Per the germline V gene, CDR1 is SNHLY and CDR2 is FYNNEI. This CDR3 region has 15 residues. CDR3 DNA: TGTGCCAGCAGTGACCCGGGTGGCTCCTACAATGAGCAGTTCTTC. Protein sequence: CASSDPGGSYNEQFF.

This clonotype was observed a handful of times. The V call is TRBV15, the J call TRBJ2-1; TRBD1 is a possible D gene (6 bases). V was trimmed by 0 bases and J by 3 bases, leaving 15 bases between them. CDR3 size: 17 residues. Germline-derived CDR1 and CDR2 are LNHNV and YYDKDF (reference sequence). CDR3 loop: CATSRDWAQGYYNEQFF. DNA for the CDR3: TGTGCCACCAGCAGAGATTGGGCGCAGGGGTACTACAATGAGCAGTTCTTC.

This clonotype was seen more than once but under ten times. Written as DNA, the CDR3 is TGTGCCAGCACCACAGGGGGCTCCTACGAGCAGTACTTC. This gives the protein CASTTGGSYEQYF. The rearrangement uses TRBV5-6 and TRBJ2-7; 8 bases fit TRBD1. Germline assignment: CDR1 SGHDT and CDR2 YYEEEE. J was trimmed by 0 bases and V by 6 bases; bases with no gene match: 2. CDR3 length equals 13 residues.

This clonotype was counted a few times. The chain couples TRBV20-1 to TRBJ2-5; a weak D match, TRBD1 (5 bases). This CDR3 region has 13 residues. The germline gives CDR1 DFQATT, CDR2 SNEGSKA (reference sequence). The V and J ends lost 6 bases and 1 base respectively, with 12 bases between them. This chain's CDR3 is CSANDRIQETQYF. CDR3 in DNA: TGCAGTGCCAATGACAGAATCCAAGAGACCCAGTACTTC.

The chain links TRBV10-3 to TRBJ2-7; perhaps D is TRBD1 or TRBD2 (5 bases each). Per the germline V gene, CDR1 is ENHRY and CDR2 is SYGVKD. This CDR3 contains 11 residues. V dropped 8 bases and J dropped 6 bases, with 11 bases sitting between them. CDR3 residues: CAISWGREQYF. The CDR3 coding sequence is TGTGCCATCTCCTGGGGACGCGAGCAGTACTTC.

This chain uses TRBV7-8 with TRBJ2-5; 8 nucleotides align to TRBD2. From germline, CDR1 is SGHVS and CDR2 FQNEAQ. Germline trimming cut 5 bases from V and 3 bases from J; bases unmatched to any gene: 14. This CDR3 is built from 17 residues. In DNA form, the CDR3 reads TGTGCCAGCAGCCCCCGACCGGGGGGGCCGGGTGAAGAGACCCAGTACTTC. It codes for CASSPRPGGPGEETQYF.

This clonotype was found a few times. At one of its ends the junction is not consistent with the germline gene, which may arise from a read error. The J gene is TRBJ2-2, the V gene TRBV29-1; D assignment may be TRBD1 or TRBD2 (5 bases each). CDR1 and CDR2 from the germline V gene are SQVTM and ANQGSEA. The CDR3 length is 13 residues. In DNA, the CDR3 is TGCCGCGTTGTAGGGACCCCCTTCGGGGAGCTGTTTTTT. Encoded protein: CRVVGTPFGELFF.

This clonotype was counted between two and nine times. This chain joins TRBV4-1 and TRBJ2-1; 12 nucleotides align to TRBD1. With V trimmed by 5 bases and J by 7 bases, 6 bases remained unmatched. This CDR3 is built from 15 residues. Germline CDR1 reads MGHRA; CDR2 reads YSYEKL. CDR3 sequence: CASSGRDRGRNEQFF. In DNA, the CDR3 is TGCGCCAGCAGCGGCCGGGACAGGGGGCGGAATGAGCAGTTCTTC.

The CDR3 sequence: CASQDSRNQPQHF. CDR3 coding DNA: TGTGCCAGCCAGGACAGCCGCAATCAGCCCCAGCATTTT. The chain has TRBV21-1 and TRBJ1-5; the table calls TRBD1, which could not be checked here. TRBV21-1 is a recognized pseudogene. The CDR3 consists of 13 residues.

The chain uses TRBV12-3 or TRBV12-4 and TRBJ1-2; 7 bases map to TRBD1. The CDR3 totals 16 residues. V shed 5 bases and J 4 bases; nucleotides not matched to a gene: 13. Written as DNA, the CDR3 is TGTGCCAGCAGTCAAACTGCCCAGGGGGTGGGCTATGGCTACACCTTC. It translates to CASSQTAQGVGYGYTF.

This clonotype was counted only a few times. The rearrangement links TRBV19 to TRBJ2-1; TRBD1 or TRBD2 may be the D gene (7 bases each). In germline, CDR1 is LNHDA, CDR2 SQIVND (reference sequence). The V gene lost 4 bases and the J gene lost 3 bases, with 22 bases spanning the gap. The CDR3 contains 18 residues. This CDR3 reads CASSKGGGTAGFYNEQFF. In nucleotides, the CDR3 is TGTGCCAGTAGTAAAGGGGGGGGGACAGCGGGTTTCTACAATGAGCAGTTCTTC.